A selection of T cell receptor beta chains follows, all from one sample in a study of T cells in Graves' hyperthyroidism and ophthalmopathy. TCRdb re-called the multiplex PCR reads through MiXCR, storing one row per CDR3 protein. The data show roughly 350,000 distinct CDR3 sequences, 14% seen once. Source material: blood. The receptors come from a woman in her 30s with Graves' ophthalmopathy. Each CDR3 is given with its conserved first and last residue. Fields, in order: clone size, D gene, J gene, V gene, CDR3 DNA, CDR3 protein. D genes are given only for firm matches. Expanded clones get a size class; other rows say once, few or many, or leave the size out.

>many|.|TRBJ2-1|TRBV20-1
TGCAGTGCTAGAGATTACGGTCGCGTTGAGCAGTTCTTC
CSARDYGRVEQFF
>.|.|TRBJ1-5|TRBV6-1
TGTGCCAGCAGTGAAGTAATAACAGCAGATAATCAGCCCCAGCATTTT
CASSEVITADNQPQHF
>many|.|TRBJ1-2|TRBV20-1
TGCAGTGCTTATCAACTGGACAGCAATGGCTACACCTTC
CSAYQLDSNGYTF
>many|TRBD1|TRBJ2-5|TRBV12-5
TGTGCTAGTGGTTTCGGGCGGGACAGGGGAGAGGGGACCCAGTACTTC
CASGFGRDRGEGTQYF
>.|.|TRBJ1-5|TRBV20-1
TGCAGTGCTAGAGAGGGATTTGGACTAGGCAATCAGCCCCAGCATTTT
CSAREGFGLGNQPQHF
>many|.|TRBJ2-2|TRBV30
TGTGCCTGGAAGGTCGCAGGTGGGGAGCTGTTTTTT
CAWKVAGGELFF
>.|.|TRBJ1-1|TRBV20-1
TGCAGTGCCTTACCTGGCACTGAAGCTTTCTTT
CSALPGTEAFF
>many|.|TRBJ1-2|TRBV28
TGTGCCAGCAGTTCCCACCGGGGGACATATGGCTACACCTTC
CASSSHRGTYGYTF
>many|TRBD1|TRBJ2-7|TRBV20-1
TGCAGTGCTCATAATCCGGGACAGAAGCTCTACGAGCAGTACTTC
CSAHNPGQKLYEQYF
>many|.|TRBJ2-2|TRBV7-3
TGTGCCAGCAGCTTAACTCCATTCTCCAGGGAGCTGTTTTTT
CASSLTPFSRELFF
>many|TRBD1|TRBJ2-5|TRBV19
TGTGCCAGTAGTATAGAACCGACAGGGGCGGAGGAGACCCAGTACTTC
CASSIEPTGAEETQYF
>many|.|TRBJ2-2|TRBV20-1
TGCAGTGCTCCCATAGGGGGGGGGGCCTCCGGGGAGCTGTTTTTT
CSAPIGGGASGELFF
>many|TRBD1|TRBJ2-5|TRBV18
TGTGCCAGCTCACGAGGGACAGGAGGTCAAGAGACCCAGTACTTC
CASSRGTGGQETQYF
>many|TRBD2|TRBJ2-5|TRBV20-1
TGCAGTGCTAGAGATGGTAGGGAGGGGAAGACCCAGTACTTC
CSARDGREGKTQYF
>many|.|TRBJ1-1|TRBV11-2
TGTGCCAGCAGCGCCAGCTGGACTGAAGCTTTCTTT
CASSASWTEAFF
>many|.|TRBJ1-6|TRBV7-3
TGTGCCAGCAGCTTGTTGGGGGACGGTAATTCACCCCTCCACTTT
CASSLLGDGNSPLHF
>many|TRBD2|TRBJ2-1|TRBV2
TGTGCCAGCAGGGCTAGCGGGGGATACTCCTACAATGAGCAGTTCTTC
CASRASGGYSYNEQFF
>few|.|TRBJ1-2|TRBV24-1
TGTGCCACCAGCCCAAACACGAGGGACTATGGCTACACCTTC
CATSPNTRDYGYTF
>many|.|TRBJ2-7|TRBV29-1
TGCAGCGTTGGGACCGCCTACGAGCAGTACTTC
CSVGTAYEQYF
>few|.|TRBJ1-2|TRBV12-3/TRBV12-4
TGTGCCAGCAGCACTCAGGGAAACTGTGGCTACACCTTC
CASSTQGNCGYTF
>.|.|TRBJ2-4|TRBV20-1
TGCAGTGCTAGGGGGCGAACCAAAAACATTCAGTACTTC
CSARGRTKNIQYF
>many|.|TRBJ2-5|TRBV24-1
TGTGCCACCAGTGATCCCCCGGGCCCTCAAGTCCAAGAGACCCAGTACTTC
CATSDPPGPQVQETQYF
>few|.|TRBJ2-1|TRBV24-1
TGTGCCACCAGGGACCAGGGGCCGAACAATGAGCAGTTCTTC
CATRDQGPNNEQFF
>few|.|TRBJ1-3|TRBV15
TGTGCCACCAGCAGAGATTCCCACGGGGTTGGAAACACCATATATTTT
CATSRDSHGVGNTIYF
>few|TRBD1|TRBJ1-1|TRBV6-4
TGTGCCAGCAGTCGACAGGGTGGTTTGGAGAACACTGAAGCTTTCTTT
CASSRQGGLENTEAFF
>many|TRBD1|TRBJ1-5|TRBV2
TGTGCCAGCAGCGAACAGGGGAGTTATGGCAATCAGCCCCAGCATTTT
CASSEQGSYGNQPQHF
>many|TRBD2|TRBJ2-2|TRBV5-1
TGCGCCAGCAGCGCCGGGACTAGCGGAGCCGGGGAGCTGTTTTTT
CASSAGTSGAGELFF
>.|TRBD2|TRBJ2-7|TRBV7-3
TGTGCCAGCAGCTTGTTCGGCGGGAGGGACGAGCAGTACTTC
CASSLFGGRDEQYF
>.|.|TRBJ1-4|TRBV6-2/TRBV6-3
TGTGCCAGCAGTTACAGGGGCCTGAGTGAAAAACTGTTTTTT
CASSYRGLSEKLFF
>few|.|TRBJ2-4|TRBV6-1
TGTGCCAGCAGTCACGGGGGGCAAGCCAAAAACATTCAGTACTTC
CASSHGGQAKNIQYF
>.|TRBD2|TRBJ2-2|TRBV4-1
TGCGCCAGCAGCCGGGCGGGGGGCAACACCGGGGAGCTGTTTTTT
CASSRAGGNTGELFF